This is a list of T cell receptor beta chains from one sample in a study of blood T cell repertoires in COVID-19. The repertoire was sequenced with immunoSEQ multiplex PCR; TCRdb's copy has only in-frame clones and lacks some. Of under 150,000 clones detected, 85% appear once; the ten largest clones hold about 13%. The specimen was peripheral blood. The receptor set was obtained from a human donor in a cohort sampled during active COVID-19. Both conserved end residues are part of each CDR3. The D gene is left open where the match is weak. Clone size appears in some rows only: once, few, many, or a class for an expanded clone.

j_call: TRBJ1-1; clone_size: .; v_call: TRBV3-1/TRBV3-2; d_call: TRBD1; cdr3_aa: CATSGGSNTEAFF
j_call: TRBJ1-2; clone_size: .; v_call: TRBV5-5; d_call: .; cdr3_aa: CASSPEGGRRGGYTF
j_call: TRBJ1-1; clone_size: .; v_call: TRBV23-1; d_call: .; cdr3_aa: CASEALAGEAFF
j_call: TRBJ2-1; clone_size: once; v_call: TRBV6-5; d_call: TRBD1; cdr3_aa: CASRVEGQGREQFF
j_call: TRBJ2-2; clone_size: .; v_call: TRBV7-2; d_call: TRBD2; cdr3_aa: CASSTLLAGPSGTGELFF
j_call: TRBJ2-3; clone_size: .; v_call: TRBV5-1; d_call: TRBD2; cdr3_aa: CASSLGGTRWADTQYF
j_call: TRBJ2-2; clone_size: .; v_call: TRBV23-1; d_call: .; cdr3_aa: CASSTQGQNTGELFF
j_call: TRBJ1-2; clone_size: .; v_call: TRBV28; d_call: TRBD1; cdr3_aa: CASRGTGDSFGYTF
j_call: TRBJ1-2; clone_size: .; v_call: TRBV9; d_call: TRBD1; cdr3_aa: CASSVSGGTNYGYTF
j_call: TRBJ2-3; clone_size: once; v_call: TRBV7-2; d_call: .; cdr3_aa: CAGVKGRGQADTQYF
j_call: TRBJ1-5; clone_size: .; v_call: TRBV19; d_call: .; cdr3_aa: CASSPGLSPQHF
j_call: TRBJ2-1; clone_size: .; v_call: TRBV13; d_call: TRBD2; cdr3_aa: CASSSTTGTSGTLSYNEQFF
j_call: TRBJ1-3; clone_size: .; v_call: TRBV6-1; d_call: .; cdr3_aa: CASSADSGLPLVDTIYF
j_call: TRBJ1-2; clone_size: .; v_call: TRBV6-5; d_call: .; cdr3_aa: CASTPRSIRVNGYTF
j_call: TRBJ1-4; clone_size: .; v_call: TRBV9; d_call: TRBD1; cdr3_aa: CASSPGQGVNEKLFF
j_call: TRBJ1-2; clone_size: .; v_call: TRBV18; d_call: TRBD1; cdr3_aa: CASSPQGQGHYGYTF
j_call: TRBJ2-7; clone_size: .; v_call: TRBV14; d_call: TRBD1; cdr3_aa: CASSQRQGAREQYF
j_call: TRBJ2-7; clone_size: .; v_call: TRBV6-5; d_call: .; cdr3_aa: CASPRGYEQYF
j_call: TRBJ1-1; clone_size: .; v_call: TRBV12-3/TRBV12-4; d_call: .; cdr3_aa: CASRRSYGTEAFF
j_call: TRBJ1-5; clone_size: .; v_call: TRBV6-6; d_call: .; cdr3_aa: CASSSPDLGNQPQHF
j_call: TRBJ2-5; clone_size: .; v_call: TRBV12-3/TRBV12-4; d_call: .; cdr3_aa: CASSLVNQETQYF
j_call: TRBJ1-5; clone_size: .; v_call: TRBV15; d_call: .; cdr3_aa: CATTTGGGQPQHF
j_call: TRBJ1-2; clone_size: once; v_call: TRBV6-2/TRBV6-3; d_call: .; cdr3_aa: CASSDRGGNYGYTF
j_call: TRBJ1-2; clone_size: .; v_call: TRBV29-1; d_call: TRBD1; cdr3_aa: CSVEGDRPSGYTF
j_call: TRBJ2-7; clone_size: .; v_call: TRBV11-3; d_call: .; cdr3_aa: CASSFGGTSSYEQYF
j_call: TRBJ1-1; clone_size: .; v_call: TRBV6-6; d_call: .; cdr3_aa: CASSPGGVGTEAFF
j_call: TRBJ1-1; clone_size: .; v_call: TRBV15; d_call: .; cdr3_aa: CATSRDGEFLSMNTEAFF
j_call: TRBJ1-2; clone_size: .; v_call: TRBV19; d_call: .; cdr3_aa: CASSFLESGYTF
j_call: TRBJ2-7; clone_size: .; v_call: TRBV4-1; d_call: TRBD2; cdr3_aa: CASSQDRIAGGTYEQYF
j_call: TRBJ2-3; clone_size: .; v_call: TRBV7-2; d_call: TRBD1; cdr3_aa: CASSLTTGQGGDTQYF
j_call: TRBJ2-3; clone_size: .; v_call: TRBV18; d_call: .; cdr3_aa: CASSPPLGDTDTQYF
j_call: TRBJ1-5; clone_size: .; v_call: TRBV30; d_call: TRBD1; cdr3_aa: CAWSPGQGGNQPQHF
j_call: TRBJ2-7; clone_size: .; v_call: TRBV27; d_call: .; cdr3_aa: CASSFGSTYEQYF
j_call: TRBJ2-2; clone_size: .; v_call: TRBV7-2; d_call: .; cdr3_aa: CASSQRGRFDTGELFF
j_call: TRBJ1-2; clone_size: .; v_call: TRBV19; d_call: TRBD1; cdr3_aa: CASSPGTVFNYGYTF
j_call: TRBJ2-7; clone_size: .; v_call: TRBV5-8; d_call: TRBD2; cdr3_aa: CASSPWTSPNEQYF
j_call: TRBJ2-1; clone_size: .; v_call: TRBV5-1; d_call: .; cdr3_aa: CASSLGQVGNNEQFF
j_call: TRBJ2-7; clone_size: .; v_call: TRBV7-6; d_call: TRBD1; cdr3_aa: CASSPGGQGREQYF
j_call: TRBJ1-1; clone_size: .; v_call: TRBV5-1; d_call: .; cdr3_aa: CASTTTSGNTEAFF
j_call: TRBJ2-3; clone_size: .; v_call: TRBV25-1; d_call: TRBD1; cdr3_aa: CASSDGQGSTDTQYF
j_call: TRBJ2-5; clone_size: .; v_call: TRBV7-9; d_call: TRBD1; cdr3_aa: CASSLPRVWGRGQETQYF
j_call: TRBJ2-1; clone_size: .; v_call: TRBV24-1; d_call: TRBD2; cdr3_aa: CATSDWTSNEQFF
j_call: TRBJ1-3; clone_size: few; v_call: TRBV7-2; d_call: .; cdr3_aa: CASSLTGPSSGNTIYF
j_call: TRBJ2-7; clone_size: .; v_call: TRBV29-1; d_call: TRBD1; cdr3_aa: CSASQGVPTYEQYF
j_call: TRBJ1-1; clone_size: .; v_call: TRBV7-2; d_call: TRBD1; cdr3_aa: CASRTDRAGNTEAFF
j_call: TRBJ2-1; clone_size: .; v_call: TRBV5-1; d_call: TRBD1; cdr3_aa: CASSYPRDSRYNEQFF
j_call: TRBJ2-7; clone_size: .; v_call: TRBV7-9; d_call: .; cdr3_aa: CASSPLAGAYEQYF